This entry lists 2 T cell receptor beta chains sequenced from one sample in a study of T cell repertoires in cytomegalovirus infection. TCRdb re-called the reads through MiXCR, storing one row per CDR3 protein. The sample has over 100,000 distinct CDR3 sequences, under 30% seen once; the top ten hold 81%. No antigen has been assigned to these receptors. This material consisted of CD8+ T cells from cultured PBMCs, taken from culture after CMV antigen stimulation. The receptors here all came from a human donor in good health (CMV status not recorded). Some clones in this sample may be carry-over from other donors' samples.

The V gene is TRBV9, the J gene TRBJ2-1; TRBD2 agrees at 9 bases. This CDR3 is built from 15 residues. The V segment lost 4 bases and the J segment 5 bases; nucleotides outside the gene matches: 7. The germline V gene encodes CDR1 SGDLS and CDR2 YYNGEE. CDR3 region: CASSSSGDWNNEQFF. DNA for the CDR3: TGTGCCAGCAGCTCTAGCGGGGATTGGAACAATGAGCAGTTCTTC.

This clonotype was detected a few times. The chain's CDR3 is CASSSGWNEQFF. CDR3 DNA sequence: TGTGCCAGCAGTTCGGGGTGGAATGAGCAGTTCTTC. The chain has TRBV27 and TRBJ2-1; TRBD2 might be the D (5 bases). The CDR3 covers 12 residues. Trimming took 4 bases from V and 7 from J, leaving 8 bases between them. Germline-derived CDR1 and CDR2 are MNHEY and SMNVEV (reference sequence).